One sample yielded the 8 T cell receptor beta chains listed below, sequenced in a study of blood T cell repertoires in COVID-19. Data came from immunoSEQ multiplex PCR; TCRdb stores just in-frame clones and leaves some out. Seen here are roughly 67,000 clones, more than 75% observed once, and the top ten hold 0.95% to 1.5%. Sequencing was performed on peripheral blood. The origin of the receptors is a woman aged 55-69 years with acute or convalescent COVID-19.

V and J are TRBV19 and TRBJ1-1; D may be TRBD1 (5 bases). With 1 base removed from V and 4 bases from J, the gap between germline ends came to 13 bases. The germline gives CDR1 LNHDA, CDR2 SQIVND (reference sequence). The CDR3 is made up of 15 amino acids. DNA of the CDR3: TGTGCCAGTAGTATAGGACCAGGGAGGGTCACTGAAGCTTTCTTT. Amino acid sequence: CASSIGPGRVTEAFF.

The chain employs TRBV7-9 and TRBJ2-7; a weak D match, TRBD2 (6 bases). The V gene's germline CDR1 is SEHNR and CDR2 FQNEAQ (reference sequence). With 2 bases removed from V and 5 bases from J, the gap between germline ends came to 16 bases. This CDR3 spans 15 amino acids. The CDR3 coding sequence is TGTGCCAGCAGCTTAAAGCTAGAAGGAGGGGACGAGCAGTACGTC. It encodes CASSLKLEGGDEQYV.

The chain combines TRBV3-1 (or the pseudogene TRBV3-2) with TRBJ2-3; D may be TRBD2 (6 bases). Per germline, CDR1 LGHDT and CDR2 YNNKEL (reference sequence). The CDR3 contains 15 residues. With 7 bases removed from V and 0 bases from J, the gap between germline ends came to 14 bases. Here the CDR3 reads CASKPSVPSTDTQYF. The CDR3 nucleotides are TGTGCCAGCAAGCCTAGCGTCCCTAGCACAGATACGCAGTATTTT.

This sequence joins TRBV5-4 and TRBJ2-1; weak D call: TRBD2 (5 bases). Germline CDR1 and CDR2: SGHNT and YYREEE (reference sequence). This CDR3 has 14 residues. Trimming cost V 1 base and J 6 bases, with 11 bases left between them. As DNA, the CDR3 is TGTGCCAGCAGCTTGCGGCTAGCTGGCAATGAGCAGTTCTTC. Protein product: CASSLRLAGNEQFF.

This clone came up a few times. The rearrangement links TRBV15 to TRBJ1-5; TRBD1 matches 9 bases. This CDR3 is 17 amino acids long. The trim removed 1 base at V and 4 bases at J, leaving 8 bases unmatched. Germline CDR1 LNHNV, CDR2 YYDKDF (reference sequence). The chain's CDR3 is CATSRGTGEDGNQPQHF. Written as DNA, the CDR3 is TGTGCCACCAGCAGAGGGACAGGGGAAGATGGGAATCAGCCCCAGCATTTT.

The gene calls are TRBV28 and TRBJ1-2; maybe TRBD1 (5 bases). The ends were cut back, 6 bases at V and 7 bases at J, with 12 bases in the middle. Germline V CDR1 and CDR2: MDHEN, SYDVKM. The CDR3 has 12 amino acids. The CDR3 region has the DNA TGTGCCAGCAGGGGGGGAGGGCCTGGCTACACCTTC. Its protein product is CASRGGGPGYTF.

The chain uses TRBV6-2 or TRBV6-3 and TRBJ1-2; 11 bases are shared with TRBD1. Per the germline V gene, CDR1 is MNHEY and CDR2 is SVGEGT. The CDR3 extends over 14 amino acids. J was trimmed by 4 bases and V by 5 bases; bases with no gene match: 3. CDR3 sequence: CASSPDRGLYGYTF. In DNA, the CDR3 is TGTGCCAGCAGTCCGGACAGGGGGCTCTATGGCTACACCTTC.

The chain carries TRBV5-6 and TRBJ1-3; 7 bases are shared with TRBD1. Germline V gene sequence: CDR1 SGHDT, CDR2 YYEEEE. The CDR3 covers 15 residues. V shed 2 bases, J shed 3 bases, and the junction held 5 bases outside the gene matches. This CDR3 is CASSFPSGGGNTIYF. The CDR3 coding sequence is TGTGCCAGCAGCTTCCCTTCAGGGGGTGGAAACACCATATATTTT.